The rows below give T cell receptor beta chains drawn from one sample of a study of T cell changes during pregnancy in multiple sclerosis. The table came from immunoSEQ multiplex PCR; TCRdb's copy has only in-frame clones and leaves some out. This sample carries about 57,000 clones, roughly 93% of them seen once, and the ten largest clones take under 2%. The starting material was peripheral blood, obtained after pregnancy. The receptors come from a female donor with multiple sclerosis, enrolled in a pregnancy study. The CDR3 runs from the conserved cysteine through the conserved F or W. The D gene is left open where the match is weak. The listing skips clone size in some rows; elsewhere it reads once, few, many or a size class.

j_gene,d_gene,abundance,v_gene,CDR3nt,CDR3aa
TRBJ1-4,TRBD1,-,TRBV7-2,TGTGCCAGCAGCTTAGTCTCGGACAGGGGGTTTGAAAAACTGTTTTTT,CASSLVSDRGFEKLFF
TRBJ2-7,-,-,TRBV18,TGTGCCAGCTCACCACAGCGTTCTAGTGACGAGCAGTACTTC,CASSPQRSSDEQYF
TRBJ1-1,-,few,TRBV6-6,TGTGCCAGCAGTTACAGCCTTCGGGAAGCTTTCTTT,CASSYSLREAFF
TRBJ2-1,TRBD2,-,TRBV4-2,TGTGCCAGCAGCCAAGAGGGCGGGAGGAACAATGAGCAGTTCTTC,CASSQEGGRNNEQFF
TRBJ2-3,TRBD1,-,TRBV28,TGTGCCAGCAGTCCTCGGACAGGGCGGAGAGATACGCAGTATTTT,CASSPRTGRRDTQYF
TRBJ2-1,-,-,TRBV4-1,TGCGCCAGCAGCCAAGTATTCGCGTTCGGTGAGCAGTTCTTC,CASSQVFAFGEQFF
TRBJ2-3,-,-,TRBV7-3,TGTGCCAGCAGCCCAGGTTCCTCCACAGATACGCAGTATTTT,CASSPGSSTDTQYF
TRBJ2-5,TRBD2,-,TRBV5-1,TGCGCCAGCAGCTTGGGCGTACTAGCGGTCTCGGGTGAGACCCAGTACTTC,CASSLGVLAVSGETQYF
TRBJ2-5,-,-,TRBV29-1,TGCAGCGTTGTACTAGCACGAGAGACCCAGTACTTC,CSVVLARETQYF
TRBJ1-1,-,-,TRBV27,TGTGCCAGCAGTTTATCGTACGGTACTGAAGCTTTCTTT,CASSLSYGTEAFF
TRBJ1-5,TRBD1,-,TRBV11-2,TGTGCCAGCAGCCCTAAGACAGGGGATCAGCCCCAGCATTTT,CASSPKTGDQPQHF
TRBJ1-3,TRBD1,-,TRBV11-2,TGTGCCAGCAGCCCCCGCCCGGGGACAGGGAATCCCATATATTTT,CASSPRPGTGNPIYF
TRBJ1-4,-,medium-sized,TRBV20-1,TGCAGTGCTCGCCGGGGGAGACTGTTTTTT,CSARRGRLFF
TRBJ2-4,TRBD1,-,TRBV13,TGTGCCAGCAGCGTCCTCTTAACAGGGGACATTCAGTACTTC,CASSVLLTGDIQYF
TRBJ1-3,-,-,TRBV2,TGTGCCAGCAGTGATAGGGGATCCTCTGGAAACACCATATATTTT,CASSDRGSSGNTIYF
TRBJ2-1,-,-,TRBV28,TGTGCCAGCAGACCCGGACTCGCACCCTACAATGAGCAGTTCTTC,CASRPGLAPYNEQFF
TRBJ1-5,-,-,TRBV27,TGTGCCAGCCACAGGTCGGGGGGGTTTAGCAATCAGCCCCAGCATTTT,CASHRSGGFSNQPQHF
TRBJ2-3,-,-,TRBV4-3,TGCGCCAGCAGCCCGGCGGGCAGTACTAGCACAGATACGCAGTATTTT,CASSPAGSTSTDTQYF
TRBJ2-1,-,once,TRBV6-5,TGTGCCAGCAGTTTCAGGAATGAGCAGTTCTTC,CASSFRNEQFF
TRBJ1-3,-,-,TRBV4-2,TGTGCCAGCAGCCAAGGCCAGGGGTTACTCTCTGGAAACACCATATATTTT,CASSQGQGLLSGNTIYF
TRBJ1-3,-,-,TRBV7-2,TGTGCCAGCAGCGTCGGGACACCTGGCTCTGGAAACACCATATATTTT,CASSVGTPGSGNTIYF
TRBJ1-5,TRBD1,-,TRBV5-1,TGCGCCAGCAGCTTCGGGACAGGGGTAGGACAGCCCCAGCATTTT,CASSFGTGVGQPQHF
TRBJ1-4,TRBD1,-,TRBV7-2,TGTGCCAGCAGCTTAGATAGGTCAGGGGGTGAAAAACTGTTTTTT,CASSLDRSGGEKLFF
TRBJ1-2,-,-,TRBV5-6,TGTGCCAGCAGCATGCTTCAGGGTAACTATGGCTACACCTTC,CASSMLQGNYGYTF
TRBJ2-1,TRBD2,-,TRBV19,TGTGCCAGTAGTAACGGACTAGCGGGAGGACGCAATGAGCAGTTCTTC,CASSNGLAGGRNEQFF
TRBJ1-1,-,-,TRBV7-9,TGTGCCAGCAGCCGCACGTTGGACAGTGAAGCTTTCTTT,CASSRTLDSEAFF
TRBJ1-2,-,-,TRBV5-6,TGTGCCAGCAGCGTCGCAGGGGTTGGGGCTTTATCCGGCTACACCTTC,CASSVAGVGALSGYTF
TRBJ1-2,-,few,TRBV13,TGTGCCAGCAGCCCCGGTGTCGGGGGTCTCTATGGCTACACCTTC,CASSPGVGGLYGYTF
TRBJ2-1,TRBD2,-,TRBV25-1,TGTGCCAGCAGTGTTAGGGGGGGGACTAGCGGGGAGAATGAGCAGTTCTTC,CASSVRGGTSGENEQFF
TRBJ2-3,TRBD2,-,TRBV2,TGTGCCAGCAGTGATATCCTAGCGGGAACCACAGATACGCAGTATTTT,CASSDILAGTTDTQYF
TRBJ2-3,-,-,TRBV14,TGTGCCAGCAGCCATCGGACATTCACAGATACGCAGTATTTT,CASSHRTFTDTQYF
TRBJ2-4,TRBD1,-,TRBV4-2,TGTGCCAGCAGCCAAGAGGTCACAGGGGGTGGATTAGCCAAAAACATTCAGTACTTC,CASSQEVTGGGLAKNIQYF
TRBJ1-5,-,once,TRBV30,TGTGCCTGGAGTCACTATGACGGTCAGCCCCAGCATTTT,CAWSHYDGQPQHF
TRBJ2-1,TRBD2,-,TRBV25-1,TGTGCCAGCAGTGAATTCGGGGGGGACAATGAGCAGTTCTTC,CASSEFGGDNEQFF
TRBJ2-7,TRBD2,-,TRBV9,TGTGCCAGCAGCCCCCGGACTAGCGGACCCTACGAGCAGTACTTC,CASSPRTSGPYEQYF
TRBJ2-3,TRBD1,-,TRBV7-9,TGTGCCAGCAGTCGAGATCTTTGGGGGGGACAGGGGATGGATACGCAGTATTTT,CASSRDLWGGQGMDTQYF
TRBJ2-3,TRBD2,-,TRBV11-2,TGTGCCAGCAGCTTATTTGAGGGAGGGCCTACAGATACGCAGTATTTT,CASSLFEGGPTDTQYF
TRBJ1-1,-,-,TRBV19,TGTGCCAGTAGTATCAAGGGGCTGGGGGCTTTCTTT,CASSIKGLGAFF
TRBJ2-2,-,-,TRBV7-2,TGTGCCAGCAGCCGGGACACCGGGGAGCTGTTTTTT,CASSRDTGELFF
TRBJ2-5,-,-,TRBV5-4,TGTGCCAGCAGCCCTGGGGGCGGAAACCAAGAGACCCAGTACTTC,CASSPGGGNQETQYF
TRBJ2-7,-,-,TRBV27,TGTGCCAGCAGGAAGACCAGCGGCGGGGAATTGGACGAGCAGTACTTC,CASRKTSGGELDEQYF
TRBJ2-7,TRBD2,-,TRBV5-4,TGTGCCAGCAGCGGGTCTAGCGGGAGTACCTACCAGCAGTACTTC,CASSGSSGSTYQQYF
TRBJ2-2,TRBD2,-,TRBV4-2,TGTGCCAGCAACCGGGACCAAGGACTAGCAGGGACCGGGGAGCTGTTTTTT,CASNRDQGLAGTGELFF
TRBJ1-2,TRBD1,-,TRBV6-1,TGTGCCAGCAGGAGGACAGGTGACTATGGCTACACCTTC,CASRRTGDYGYTF
TRBJ2-1,-,-,TRBV4-3,TGCGCCAGCAGCGAAGAGATGGTTAGCGCTTATGAGCAGTTCTTC,CASSEEMVSAYEQFF
TRBJ2-2,-,-,TRBV28,TGTGCCAGCAACCGGGGAATCGGGGAGCTGTTTTTT,CASNRGIGELFF
TRBJ1-1,TRBD1,-,TRBV18,TGTGCCAGCGCCAGGGGGCTGGGGACTGAAGCTTTCTTT,CASARGLGTEAFF
TRBJ1-4,-,-,TRBV4-3,TGCGCCAGCAGCCAAGATCTGGTACGGGGGTCGGCTAATGAAAAACTGTTTTTT,CASSQDLVRGSANEKLFF